These 3 T cell receptor beta chains were all obtained from the same sample, sequenced in a study of post-analysis software for immune sequencing data. Study findings and constraints: TRBV5-6, TRBV5-1 and TRBV20-1 belonged to a set of about five TRBV segments that were more frequent in patients than controls.

These receptors' antigens are unknown. TCR beta cDNA libraries included unique molecular identifiers. TCRdb reprocessed the PCR reads with MiXCR, giving one entry per CDR3 protein. The sample has fewer than 550,000 distinct CDR3 sequences; less than 40% are singletons. Sequences were obtained from blood. The receptors were sampled from a girl under 18 with multiple sclerosis.

This clonotype came up a few times. CDR3: CASSPPKGPYEQYF. The CDR3 coding sequence is TGTGCCAGCAGTCCCCCTAAGGGACCTTACGAGCAGTACTTC. The gene calls are TRBV12-3 or TRBV12-4 and TRBJ2-7, with D perhaps being TRBD1 or TRBD2 (5 bases each). With 5 bases removed from V and 4 bases from J, the gap between germline ends came to 15 bases. The CDR3 is 14 amino acids.

The chain couples TRBV29-1 to TRBJ1-1; maybe TRBD1 (5 bases). This CDR3 region has 10 residues. Germline V CDR1 and CDR2: SQVTM, ANQGSEA. V was shortened by 7 bases and J by 11 bases, with 14 bases between the two germline ends. The CDR3 DNA reads TGCAGCGCTACTCGCGGGGGGGCTTTCTTT. Amino acids: CSATRGGAFF.

This clonotype has only one observation. This CDR3 reads CSVRGSNQPQHF. The CDR3 region has the DNA TGCAGCGTTCGGGGCAGCAATCAGCCCCAGCATTTT. The chain uses TRBV29-1 and TRBJ1-5; D might be TRBD1 (5 bases). Germline V CDR1 and CDR2: SQVTM, ANQGSEA. With 5 bases removed from V and 1 base from J, the gap between germline ends came to 6 bases. CDR3 size: 12 residues.